This T cell receptor (beta chain) appears in the sequencing data of a study of glioma-infiltrating T cells after dendritic cell vaccination. Remarks on this clone: Its antigen is as yet unknown.

The protocol was immunoSEQ multiplex PCR, while the TCRdb copy is restricted to in-frame clones and leaves out a portion. Here the sample spans approximately 64,000 clones, more than 75% being singletons. Study-wide findings and caveats: Higher TCR clonality did not directly relate to longer survival.

Only patients with spare fresh-frozen tumor and over two years of follow-up were included. No glioblastoma patient carried an isocitrate dehydrogenase mutation. This TCR derives from a human donor with glioblastoma. Sequenced here: blood, sampled before dendritic cell vaccination.

The CDR3 sequence is CASRDSFDQPQHF. The CDR3 DNA is TGTGCCAGTAGGGACAGTTTTGATCAGCCCCAGCATTTT. The rearrangement joins TRBV19 to TRBJ1-5; possible D gene TRBD1, 6 bases. The CDR3 length is 13 residues. The V gene lost 6 bases and the J gene lost 5 bases, with 11 bases spanning the gap. Germline V lookup: CDR1 LNHDA, CDR2 SQIVND (reference sequence).